The present T cell receptor (beta chain) was sequenced within a study of human T cells and chemical hapten exposure. Study overall: Small volume differences among pooled libraries mainly caused per-sample TCR yield variation.

Time point specified: healthy volunteer bleed at 2 weeks. Unfractionated whole blood yielded the extracted total RNA. V was shortened by 5 bases and J by 0 bases, with 10 bases between the two germline ends. Germline V lookup: CDR1 LGHDT, CDR2 YNNKEL (reference sequence). The CDR3 covers 15 residues. TCRdb redid the calling of the RACE reads with MiXCR, one entry per CDR3 protein. Of tens of thousands of distinct CDR3 sequences listed, around 8.8% are singletons. The TCR sequence derives from a female donor in good health. Some clones in this sample may be carry-over from other donors' samples. Sequenced sample: whole blood. The genes are TRBV3-1 and TRBJ2-2, with no clear D. In DNA, the CDR3 is TGTGCCAGCAGCGGCGCGGAACCGAACACCGGGGAGCTGTTTTTT. Its protein is CASSGAEPNTGELFF.